The 5 T cell receptor beta chains in this list originate from one sample, sequenced in a study of shared clonotypes between healthy human individuals. Sequencing was performed with immunoSEQ multiplex PCR; in TCRdb, only in-frame clones are kept and a portion is missing. The sample yields roughly 490,000 clones, around three quarters seen once. Sequencing was done on a sample of PBMCs. The receptors stem from a woman aged 40 to 55 in good health. Some clones in this sample may be carry-over from other donors' samples.

The chain links TRBV6-5 to TRBJ2-2; 7 bases agree with TRBD1. Per germline, CDR1 MNHEY and CDR2 SVGAGI. This CDR3 comprises 15 residues. V shed 6 bases and J 5 bases; nucleotides not matched to a gene: 9. The CDR3 DNA follows: TGTGCCAGCAGATACCGGGACAGACAAACCGGGGAGCTGTTTTTT. It codes for CASRYRDRQTGELFF.

The chain is built from TRBV15 and TRBJ2-2; TRBD2 might be the D (5 bases). Germline CDR1 and CDR2: LNHNV and YYDKDF (reference sequence). V gave up 5 bases and J gave up 8 bases, with 9 bases separating them. The CDR3 contains 12 residues. CDR3 bases: TGTGCCACCAGCGTCGGGAATGGGGAGCTGTTTTTT. This translates into CATSVGNGELFF.

This rearrangement joins TRBV30 to TRBJ1-2; TRBD1 might be the D (5 bases). The CDR3 runs to 17 residues. Trimming removed 2 bases at V and 0 bases at J, with 19 bases between. Germline V gene sequence: CDR1 GTSNPN, CDR2 SVGIG (reference sequence). CDR3 in amino acids: CAWSPLNLRVPNYGYTF. In nucleotides, the CDR3 is TGTGCCTGGAGTCCCCTCAACCTCAGGGTTCCTAACTATGGCTACACCTTC.

This clone was seen a few times. The chain has TRBV2 and TRBJ2-5; maybe TRBD1 (8 bases). The CDR3 extends over 13 amino acids. Looked up from germline, CDR1 is SNHLY and CDR2 is FYNNEI. V lost 8 bases and J 5 bases, leaving 15 bases between the germline ends. The CDR3 region is CASQDREGETQYF. Here the CDR3 DNA reads TGTGCCAGCCAGGACAGGGAGGGGGAGACCCAGTACTTC.

The rearrangement joins TRBV6-1 to TRBJ2-2; 9 bases are a match to TRBD1. This CDR3 is built from 14 residues. Germline V gene data show CDR1 as MNHNS and CDR2 as SASEGT. Trimming cost V 5 bases and J 3 bases; bases outside gene matches: 1. In nucleotides, the CDR3 is TGTGCCAGCAGTTGGACAGGGGACACCGGGGAGCTGTTTTTT. Its translation: CASSWTGDTGELFF.